This TCR beta chain stems from a study of identical twins. Broader study findings: Conclusions were drawn cross-sectionally by statistical analysis, without following the same donors.

This clonotype came up a few times. Its target is not known. TCRdb analysed the 5' RACE reads with MiXCR anew, one entry per CDR3 protein. The sample has nearly 650,000 distinct CDR3 sequences; just over 7% are singletons. Germline-derived CDR1 and CDR2 are MDHEN and SYDVKM. The length of the CDR3 is 12 residues. V was clipped by 7 bases and J by 6 bases, with 10 bases between them. These data were also filed under a second study, of yellow fever vaccine responses in identical twins. This second report adds: As reported, the vaccine T cell response of twins seemed partly convergent and partly personalized.

The specimen sequenced was PBMCs. The J gene is TRBJ1-5, the V gene TRBV28; D ambiguous. The sequence came from a woman younger than 35 in good health. DNA for the CDR3: TGTGCCAGCACGGAGGGCGGTCAGCCCCAGCATTTT. Translation gives CASTEGGQPQHF.